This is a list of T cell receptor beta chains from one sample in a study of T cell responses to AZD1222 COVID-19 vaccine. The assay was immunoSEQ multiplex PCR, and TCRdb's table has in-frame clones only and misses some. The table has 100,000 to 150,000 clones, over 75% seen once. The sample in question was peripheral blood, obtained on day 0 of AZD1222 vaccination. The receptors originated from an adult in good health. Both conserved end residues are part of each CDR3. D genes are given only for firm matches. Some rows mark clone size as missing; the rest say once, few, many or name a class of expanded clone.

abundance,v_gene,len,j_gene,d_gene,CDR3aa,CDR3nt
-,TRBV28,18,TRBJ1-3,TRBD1,CASSFPQSWDSSGNTIYF,TGTGCCAGCAGTTTCCCCCAGTCGTGGGACAGCTCTGGAAACACCATATATTTT
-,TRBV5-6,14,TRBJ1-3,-,CASSLAQGGNTIYF,TGTGCCAGCAGCTTGGCCCAGGGGGGAAACACCATATATTTT
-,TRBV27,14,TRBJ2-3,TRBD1,CASSSRGQYHTQYF,TGTGCCAGCAGTTCTAGGGGACAGTATCATACGCAGTATTTT
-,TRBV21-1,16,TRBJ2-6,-,CASSKAAISGANVLTF,TGTGCCAGCAGCAAAGCAGCCATTTCTGGGGCCAACGTCCTGACTTTC
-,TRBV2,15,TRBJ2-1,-,CASSEAQSSYNEQFF,TGTGCCAGCAGTGAAGCCCAGAGCTCCTACAATGAGCAGTTCTTC
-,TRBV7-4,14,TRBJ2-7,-,CASSLAGKWVEQYF,TGTGCCAGCAGCTTGGCCGGGAAATGGGTCGAGCAGTACTTC
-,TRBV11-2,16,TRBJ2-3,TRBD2,CASSLVVGLADHSQYF,TGTGCCAGCAGCTTAGTCGTGGGACTAGCGGACCATTCCCAGTATTTT
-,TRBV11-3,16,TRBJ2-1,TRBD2,CASSLGLAGVLDEQFF,TGTGCCAGCAGCTTAGGGCTAGCGGGGGTCTTGGATGAGCAGTTCTTC
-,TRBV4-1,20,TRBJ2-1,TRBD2,CASSQGLFPTGTRNENEQFF,TGCGCCAGCAGCCAAGGTCTATTCCCCACCGGGACTAGGAACGAGAATGAGCAGTTCTTC
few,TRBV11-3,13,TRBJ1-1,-,CASSLAANTEAFF,TGTGCCAGCAGCTTAGCAGCGAACACTGAAGCTTTCTTT
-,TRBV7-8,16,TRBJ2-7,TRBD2,CASSPGTSGGGYEQYF,TGTGCCAGCAGCCCCGGGACTAGCGGGGGGGGCTACGAGCAGTACTTC
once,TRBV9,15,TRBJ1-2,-,CASSVGGFSGYGYTF,TGTGCCAGCAGCGTAGGGGGATTCTCGGGCTATGGCTACACCTTC
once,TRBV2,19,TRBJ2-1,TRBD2,CASVYLQRGGESSYNEQFF,TGTGCCAGCGTCTATCTACAGCGGGGGGGTGAGAGCTCCTACAATGAGCAGTTCTTC
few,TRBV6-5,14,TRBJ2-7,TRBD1,CASSYRQGGNEQYF,TGTGCCAGCAGTTACCGACAGGGTGGAAATGAGCAGTACTTC
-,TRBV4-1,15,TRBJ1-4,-,CASSHGELNNEKLFF,TGCGCCAGCAGTCACGGGGAGTTAAACAATGAAAAACTGTTTTTT